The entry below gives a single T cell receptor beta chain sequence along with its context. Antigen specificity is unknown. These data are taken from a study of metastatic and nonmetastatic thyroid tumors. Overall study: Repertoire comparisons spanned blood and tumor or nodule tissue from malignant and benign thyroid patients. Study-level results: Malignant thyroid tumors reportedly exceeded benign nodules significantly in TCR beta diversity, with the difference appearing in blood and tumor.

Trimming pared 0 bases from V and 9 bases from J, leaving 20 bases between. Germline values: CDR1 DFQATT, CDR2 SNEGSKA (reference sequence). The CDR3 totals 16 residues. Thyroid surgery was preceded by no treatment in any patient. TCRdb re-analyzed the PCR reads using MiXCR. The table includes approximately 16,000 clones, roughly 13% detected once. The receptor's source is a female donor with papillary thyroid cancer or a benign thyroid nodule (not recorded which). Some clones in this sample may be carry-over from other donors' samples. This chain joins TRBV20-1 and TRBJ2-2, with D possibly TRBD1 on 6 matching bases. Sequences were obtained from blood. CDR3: CSARDLAGVWSWELFF. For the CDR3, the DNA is TGCAGTGCTAGAGATCTAGCAGGGGTATGGTCCTGGGAGCTGTTTTTT.